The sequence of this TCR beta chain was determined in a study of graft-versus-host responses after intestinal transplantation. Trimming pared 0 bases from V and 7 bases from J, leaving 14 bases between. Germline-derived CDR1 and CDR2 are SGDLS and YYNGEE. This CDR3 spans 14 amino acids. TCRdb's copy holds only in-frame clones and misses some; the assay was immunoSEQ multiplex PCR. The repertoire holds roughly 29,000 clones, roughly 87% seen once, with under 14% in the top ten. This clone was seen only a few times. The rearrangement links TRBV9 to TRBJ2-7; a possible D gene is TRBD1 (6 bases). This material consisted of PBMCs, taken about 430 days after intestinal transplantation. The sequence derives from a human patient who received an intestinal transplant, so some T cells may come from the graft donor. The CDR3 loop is CASSVGVTGVEQYF. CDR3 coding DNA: TGTGCCAGCAGCGTAGGGGTGACAGGAGTTGAGCAGTACTTC.